This TCR beta chain was identified during a study of blood T cell repertoires in COVID-19. The V and J ends lost 5 bases and 8 bases respectively, with 18 bases between them. The CDR3 has 15 residues. The V gene's germline CDR1 is LGHNA and CDR2 YSLEER. Libraries were prepared by immunoSEQ multiplex PCR; TCRdb keeps only in-frame clonotypes and omits some of them. The sample records over 95,000 clones, roughly 90% being singletons. The chain uses TRBV4-3 and TRBJ1-4; TRBD1 might be the D (6 bases). Input material: peripheral blood. This clonotype originated in a woman aged 70-85 years who had recovered from COVID-19. This CDR3 is CASSVRGEGGEKLFF. The CDR3 bases are TGCGCCAGCAGCGTCAGGGGCGAGGGTGGAGAAAAACTGTTTTTT.